One sample yielded the 7 T cell receptor beta chains listed below, sequenced in a study of blood T cell repertoires in COVID-19. Only in-frame clones appear in the TCRdb table, and some are missing; sequencing was by immunoSEQ multiplex PCR. The table includes roughly 200,000 clones, approximately 90% detected once. Material: PBMCs or T cells enriched from blood (not recorded which). All receptors come from a young man who had recovered from COVID-19.

The chain joins TRBV21-1 to TRBJ2-1; the table's D call of TRBD2 was not tested on the DNA. TRBV21-1 is described as a pseudogene. The CDR3 is 14 residues long. The CDR3 region is CASNGGGTYNEQFF. The CDR3 DNA follows: TGTGCCAGCAATGGCGGGGGAACCTACAATGAGCAGTTCTTC.

In DNA form, the CDR3 reads TGTGCCAGCAGGGGGAGCTGGAACACCGGGGAGCTGTTTTTT. Translated: CASRGSWNTGELFF. This sequence joins TRBV6-5 and TRBJ2-2; D possibly corresponds to TRBD2 (5 bases). V was cut by 6 bases and J by 1 base, with 9 bases left in between. Germline values: CDR1 MNHEY, CDR2 SVGAGI. The CDR3 is 14 amino acids.

The rearrangement uses TRBV18 and TRBJ2-1; perhaps TRBD1 as D (6 bases). Germline V gives CDR1 KGHSH, CDR2 LQKENI. The CDR3 totals 16 residues. Trimming cost V 0 bases and J 6 bases, with 15 bases left between them. The CDR3 nucleotides are TGTGCCAGCTCACCACCGGGGACACCCGGCGCCAATGAGCAGTTCTTC. Translated, it gives CASSPPGTPGANEQFF.

V usage is TRBV28 and J usage is TRBJ2-7; 13 bases are a match to TRBD2. Losses at the gene ends were 1 base for V and 7 bases for J; bases not matched to a gene: 13. The CDR3 has 18 residues. Germline V gene data show CDR1 as MDHEN and CDR2 as SYDVKM. As DNA, the CDR3 is TGTGCCAGCAGTTTATCTGGAACCGGACTAGCGGGAGTGATTGAGCAGTACTTC. This sequence encodes CASSLSGTGLAGVIEQYF.

The CDR3 is CSVVQDSSYEQYF. In DNA, the CDR3 is TGCAGCGTTGTTCAGGACAGCTCCTACGAGCAGTACTTC. The genes are TRBV29-1 and TRBJ2-7; TRBD1 might be the D (6 bases). V shed 4 bases and J shed 0 bases, with 10 bases lying between them. CDR1 and CDR2 (germline): SQVTM, ANQGSEA. The CDR3 sequence is 13 residues long.

The chain recombines TRBV7-2 with TRBJ2-3; 9 positions match TRBD2. Per the germline V gene, CDR1 is SGHTA and CDR2 is FQGNSA. This CDR3 has 14 residues. The trim removed 4 bases at V and 4 bases at J, leaving 3 bases unmatched. The CDR3 DNA reads TGTGCCAGCAGCTCGGGACTAGCACCAGATACGCAGTATTTT. As protein: CASSSGLAPDTQYF.

This clone has more than one count but fewer than ten. Other DNA sequences in the sample encode the same CDR3. The genes are TRBV6-2 or TRBV6-3 and TRBJ2-7; D is unresolved. The V end lost 0 bases, the J end lost 2 bases, and 5 bases lay between the germline ends. This CDR3 is built from 13 residues. Germline lookup yields CDR1 MNHEY and CDR2 SVGEGT. The CDR3 nucleotides are TGTGCCAGCAGTTACTCGGCTCCCTACGAGCAGTACTTC. Its translation: CASSYSAPYEQYF.